One and the same sample provided the 6 T cell receptor beta chains below, sequenced in a study of blood T cell repertoires in COVID-19. Some clones are missing from TCRdb's copy, which holds only in-frame ones; the method was immunoSEQ multiplex PCR. The repertoire holds about 82,000 clones, with roughly 80% as singletons. The sequencing input was peripheral blood. These receptors were collected from a woman aged 40 to 55 with active or convalescent COVID-19.

DNA for the CDR3: TGCGCCAGCAGCCAAGATGGAGGGAATCATAATGAGCAGTTCTTC. Translation gives CASSQDGGNHNEQFF. The rearrangement uses TRBV4-1 and TRBJ2-1; D perhaps matches TRBD2 (6 bases). Germline V gives CDR1 MGHRA, CDR2 YSYEKL. V gave up 0 bases and J gave up 7 bases, with 13 bases separating them. The CDR3 covers 15 residues.

The chain is built from TRBV3-1 (or the pseudogene TRBV3-2) and TRBJ2-1; perhaps TRBD2 as D (7 bases). Trimming shortened V by 8 bases and J by 10 bases, and 15 bases separated the two germline ends. The CDR3 covers 12 residues. Looked up from germline, CDR1 is LGHDT and CDR2 is YNNKEL (reference sequence). The CDR3 nucleotides read TGTGCCAGCGGAGCCGGGGGGCGAGAGCAGTTCTTC. This gives the protein CASGAGGREQFF.

This clone has only a few counts. V and J are TRBV20-1 and TRBJ1-1, with 7 bases that match TRBD1. The CDR3 length is 11 residues. Germline CDR1 reads DFQATT; CDR2 reads SNEGSKA (reference sequence). The trim removed 7 bases at V and 4 bases at J, leaving 3 bases unmatched. In DNA form, the CDR3 reads TGCAGTGTTCCAGGGGGCACTGAAGCTTTCTTT. Protein: CSVPGGTEAFF.

The genes are TRBV12-3 or TRBV12-4 and TRBJ2-7, with D uncertain. The CDR3 has 13 amino acids. V dropped 3 bases and J dropped 9 bases, with 15 bases sitting between them. CDR3 region: CASSFDRLRGQYF. The CDR3 region has the DNA TGTGCCAGCAGTTTTGACCGACTCCGTGGGCAGTACTTC.

The rearrangement uses TRBV7-3 and TRBJ1-1; no clear D gene. There are 13 residues in the CDR3. V shed 5 bases and J shed 4 bases, with 11 bases lying between them. Germline V gene sequence: CDR1 SGHTA, CDR2 FQGTGA. CDR3 residues: CASSIQRGTEAFF. The DNA of the CDR3 is TGTGCCAGCAGCATCCAGCGCGGCACTGAAGCTTTCTTT.

The chain combines TRBV29-1 with TRBJ2-5, with unresolved D. The germline V gene has CDR1 SQVTM and CDR2 ANQGSEA. This CDR3 has 13 amino acids. V lost 2 bases and J lost 2, with 9 bases in between. The CDR3 spells CSVEMQHQETQYF. In DNA, the CDR3 is TGCAGCGTTGAAATGCAACATCAAGAGACCCAGTACTTC.